These T cell receptor beta chains were read from a single sample in a study of T-cell reconstitution after alpha-beta-depleted transplantation in children. TCRdb fed the PCR reads into MiXCR, producing one record per CDR3 protein. Altogether more than 150,000 distinct CDR3 sequences are present, roughly 15% being singletons, with the ten largest covering about 13%. Sequencing was performed on PBMCs from the stem cell graft donor, taken from the stem cell graft. Receptors were obtained from a human donor who donated a stem cell graft to a child with acute lymphoblastic leukemia. Both conserved end residues are part of each CDR3. D genes are given only for firm matches. Not all rows give a size; the values are once, few, many and, for expanded clones, a class.

>-|16|TRBV7-2|TRBJ2-1|-
TGTGCCAGCAGCTCACGCCGGGAGTCTTTCTACAATGAGCAGTTCTTC
CASSSRRESFYNEQFF
>-|16|TRBV28|TRBJ1-5|many
TGTGCCAGCGGGCATCAAAGGGAAGCCCGCAATCAGCCCCAGCATTTT
CASGHQREARNQPQHF
>-|14|TRBV12-3/TRBV12-4|TRBJ1-1|-
TGTGCCAGCAGTCCCCCCCAGGGGATCGCTGAAGCTTTCTTT
CASSPPQGIAEAFF
>-|15|TRBV11-3|TRBJ2-3|-
TGTGCCAGCAGCTCTTCAGGGGTTGTACGAGATACGCAGTATTTT
CASSSSGVVRDTQYF
>-|14|TRBV9|TRBJ2-2|few
TGTGCCAGCAGCCTAAGGGACTACACCGGGGAGCTGTTTTTT
CASSLRDYTGELFF
>TRBD1|17|TRBV19|TRBJ2-1|many
TGTGCCAGTAGTATGAAAACCGGGACAGGGGGTAGGAATGAGCAGTTCTTC
CASSMKTGTGGRNEQFF
>-|16|TRBV6-1|TRBJ2-1|-
TGTGCCAGCAGTCCTCAGCCGGGAGCGTTTACGGATGAGCAGTTCTTC
CASSPQPGAFTDEQFF
>-|13|TRBV19|TRBJ2-5|-
TGTGCCAGTCGAGCAGATTTCCAAGAGACCCAGTACTTC
CASRADFQETQYF
>-|12|TRBV2|TRBJ2-5|many
TGTGCCAGCACTTCACCAACTGAGACCCAGTACTTC
CASTSPTETQYF
>-|15|TRBV10-3|TRBJ2-5|few
TGTGCCATCAGTGATCAGGGGCGAGGAGGAGAGACCCAGTACTTC
CAISDQGRGGETQYF
>TRBD1|15|TRBV5-1|TRBJ2-1|many
TGCGCCAGCAGCTTGGGGCAGGGGGCAGCCAATGAGCAGTTCTTC
CASSLGQGAANEQFF
>-|14|TRBV12-3/TRBV12-4|TRBJ2-1|many
TGTGCCAGCAGTCCAGGAGTCACCGTGAATGAGCAGTTCTTC
CASSPGVTVNEQFF
>-|11|TRBV7-9|TRBJ1-4|-
TGTGCCAGCAGCCAATCGGAAAAACTGTTTTTT
CASSQSEKLFF
>-|12|TRBV7-8|TRBJ2-2|many
TGTGCCAGCAGCTCCTATCAAGGGGAGCTGTTTTTT
CASSSYQGELFF
>-|15|TRBV10-3|TRBJ2-1|few
TGTGCCATCAGTGAGAGAGGAAGCTCCTACAATGAGCAGTTCTTC
CAISERGSSYNEQFF
>TRBD2|15|TRBV20-1|TRBJ2-5|many
TGCAGTGCTAGCCCTTACGCGGGAGGCCAAGAGACCCAGTACTTC
CSASPYAGGQETQYF
>TRBD2|18|TRBV6-1|TRBJ2-5|many
TGTGCCAGCAGCATAAATATTCCCGATCCTAGCGGACAAGAGACCCAGTACTTC
CASSINIPDPSGQETQYF
>-|14|TRBV5-1|TRBJ2-6|many
TGCGCCAGCAGCCAAGTCTCTGGGGCCAACGTCCTGACTTTC
CASSQVSGANVLTF
>TRBD2|14|TRBV10-3|TRBJ2-7|many
TGTGCCATCAGACAGACTAGCGGGGGAAACGAGCAGTACTTC
CAIRQTSGGNEQYF
>-|15|TRBV7-2|TRBJ1-2|-
TGTGCCAGCAGCTTAGAGGCAGGGCTAAACTATGGCTACACCTTC
CASSLEAGLNYGYTF
>-|15|TRBV20-1|TRBJ2-2|few
TGCAGTGCTAGATCCCCGACAGGAAGTTCCCGGGAGCTGTTTTTT
CSARSPTGSSRELFF
>-|14|TRBV5-1|TRBJ1-1|many
TGCGCCAGCAGCGGAATGGCTGATTCCACTGAAGCTTTCTTT
CASSGMADSTEAFF
>-|15|TRBV5-1|TRBJ2-1|many
TGCGCCAGCAGCTTCCCGGGACTGGAGTACAATGAGCAGTTCTTC
CASSFPGLEYNEQFF
>TRBD2|14|TRBV12-3/TRBV12-4|TRBJ2-4|few
TGTGCCAGCAGCGGGACTAGCGGGAAAAACATTCAGTACTTC
CASSGTSGKNIQYF
>TRBD2|15|TRBV20-1|TRBJ2-7|many
TGCAGTGCTAGATCAAGCGGGACGGCCTCCTACGAGCAGTACTTC
CSARSSGTASYEQYF
>TRBD2|11|TRBV29-1|TRBJ2-1|many
TGCAGCGTTGGACTAGCTGGTGAGCAGTTCTTC
CSVGLAGEQFF
>-|14|TRBV5-6|TRBJ2-5|many
TGTGCCAGCAGCTTGGAGGGGCGGGCAGAGACCCAGTACTTC
CASSLEGRAETQYF
>-|15|TRBV5-1|TRBJ1-1|many
TGCGCCAGCAGCTTGATTAAGCCATCGGGGCCTGAAGCTTTCTTT
CASSLIKPSGPEAFF
>-|14|TRBV5-1|TRBJ2-7|few
TGCGCCAGCAGCTCCCTGGGGGAAGGATACGAGCAGTACTTC
CASSSLGEGYEQYF
>TRBD2|19|TRBV29-1|TRBJ2-7|many
TGCAGCGTTGAGAGAAGAGAAGGGACTAGAGATGTGGTGTCCTACGAGCAGTACTTC
CSVERREGTRDVVSYEQYF
>TRBD2|17|TRBV20-1|TRBJ2-5|many
TGCAGTGCTAGAGATTGGGTTTTAAGCGGGAGGGAAGAGACCCAGTACTTC
CSARDWVLSGREETQYF
>TRBD1|14|TRBV5-5|TRBJ2-7|many
TGTGCCAGCAGCTTGCCACAGGGGGACTACGAGCAGTACTTC
CASSLPQGDYEQYF